A single TCR beta chain is shown here with its context. As yet, its antigen is unknown. Sequenced by immunoSEQ multiplex PCR; TCRdb stores in-frame clones only, minus some. The sample contains roughly 45,000 clones, about 67% of which appear only once. Chemo-refractory metastatic non-small-cell lung cancer patients received focal radiation with ipilimumab CTLA-4 blockade. This specimen comes from a study of radiotherapy plus CTLA-4 blockade in lung cancer. Study-wide results and limits: Clones of tumor-derived TCRs expanded in blood after radiotherapy plus ipilimumab.

Sequenced material: peripheral blood, taken from a patient treated with radiotherapy plus ipilimumab. The receptor comes from a human donor with non-small cell lung cancer who had a partial response to radiotherapy plus ipilimumab.

CDR3 DNA sequence: TGTGCCAGCAGCCACGGGGAGGGCTACACCTTC. Translation gives CASSHGEGYTF. The J gene is TRBJ1-2, the V gene TRBV6-1; no reliable D call. The germline CDR1 and CDR2 sequences are MNHNS and SASEGT. V lost 6 bases and J lost 8, with 10 bases in between. The CDR3 is 11 residues long.